Reported below is one TCR beta chain. This specimen comes from a study of T cell responses to AZD1222 COVID-19 vaccine. Germline CDR1 reads SEHNR; CDR2 reads FQNEAQ (reference sequence). There are 15 residues in the CDR3. Trimming stripped 8 bases from V and 1 base from J, with 18 bases between. The data were produced by immunoSEQ multiplex PCR, yet TCRdb's version contains in-frame clones alone and is incomplete. The data show some 110,000 clones, about 86% seen once. This sequence joins TRBV7-9 and TRBJ2-7; possible D gene TRBD1, 5 bases. The sample in question was peripheral blood, obtained 28 days after the second AZD1222 dose. This TCR came from an adult who received the AZD1222 COVID-19 vaccine. The CDR3 bases are TGTGCCAGCTCCTCGGTCCGAGACAGATCCTACGAGCAGTACTTC. Protein product: CASSSVRDRSYEQYF.